This T cell receptor (beta chain) was profiled in a study of blood T cells in healthy people across ages (dated by TCRdb to between 2015 and 2016). Describing the broader study: In model experiments, roughly one uniquely barcoded TCR beta cDNA molecule per two T cells was captured by template switching. The study measured age-related changes in TCR beta repertoire diversity using deep sequencing normalized with unique cDNA molecular identifiers. For two donors (one aged 18 to 30 and one aged 80 or older), the study analyzed two additional independent replicas of 1 million unique cDNA reads from the same blood draw. Four age groups were formed from the donors: young (average about 15 years), middle-aged (around 40), aged (approximately 60) and long-lived (around 80). What the study reported, not specific to this receptor: Bulk unsorted PBMC profiling prevented conclusive comparison of naive and antigen-experienced compartments. Because the CMV infection status of the donors was unknown, age-related changes in expanded clonotypes may potentially have been confounded. A strong correlation was found between observed TCR beta diversity and the percentage of naive T cells measured by flow cytometry. Compared with the aged group, the long-lived group had more naive CD4+ T cells, fewer expanded clones and increased TCR diversity, suggesting age selection. Estimates of total diversity based on one million sequenced T cells were considered lower bounds and underestimates. Observed TCR beta diversity per million T cells fell roughly linearly with age, and a significant reduction was already apparent by age around 40.

A remark on this clonotype: Its antigen remains undetermined. No per-base quality is available; no much larger clone lies one base away.

The receptor library was made with 5' RACE. The instrument given in TCRdb is Illumina HiSeq 2500. The second PCR ran for about 6 to 11 cycles and used a J-beta primer mix along with a sample-barcoded 5' primer. A unique molecular identifier was introduced onto each TCR beta cDNA molecule by a template-switch 5' adaptor carrying 12 random nucleotides. Each sample yielded at least 3 million CDR3-containing paired-end reads. The Mint cDNA synthesis kit, primed by a TRBC-specific oligonucleotide, was used to synthesize first-strand cDNA from all RNA. After uracil-DNA glycosylase treatment, a first 18-cycle PCR used universal primers M1SS and BC2_uni_R on all cDNA. Turning to the authors' computational methods: Each sample was normalized by randomly selecting 1 million high-quality reads, each carrying a distinct molecular identifier. Instead of being binned into consensus sequences, reads that shared molecular identifiers were thrown out. MiTCR, run with a Q25 quality threshold and the strictest error-elimination algorithm, handled CDR3 identification, clonotype clustering and error correction. Lower-bound total TCR beta diversity was estimated with a nonparametric unseen species model using Euler transformation. TCRdb took the public reads, trimmed them with fastp at Q25, ran MiXCR for clone calling and kept in-frame beta chains. Rows with a matching CDR3 protein are joined into one entry that keeps the most common DNA and genes. These V and J calls originate from TCRdb's pipeline instead of the authors' own analysis. This sample gives some 930,000 distinct CDR3 sequences in total; 25% to 35% of them show up just once. Of the sample, about a tenth is held by the ten largest clones.

Donors were roughly 40 systemically healthy Caucasian individuals from Russia aged about 6 to 100 years. Each donor gave about 9.7 milliliters of peripheral blood, drawn into EDTA-treated Vacutainer tubes. PBMCs were isolated by Ficoll-Paque density-gradient centrifugation, with at least 7 million obtained per sample. Trizol reagent was used to extract total RNA from PBMCs, with at least 5.5 micrograms per sample. For every donor, an aliquot of PBMCs went through flow cytometry to measure the percentages of naive CD45RAhigh/CD27high T cells. Including cysteine and phenylalanine, the CDR3 has 16 amino acids. Solely the CDR3 DNA is kept, with 48 bases framed from the first base. V lost 3 bases and J lost 2 bases; the stretch between them is 17 bases long. CDR1 SGHKS and CDR2 YYEKEE were looked up in the germline V gene (reference sequence). These data are also associated with another study on T cells of mothers and their children. The second study's paper adds: The donors were nine systemically healthy Caucasian individuals, made up of three mothers and their six children. cDNA synthesis used all of the extracted RNA, with about 1.5 ug of RNA in each 15 ul reaction. In the second PCR, sample barcodes and 2-4 random nucleotides were introduced via the M1S primer. Over 9.5 million TCR beta CDR3 reads came from each mother, compared with millions of reads from each child. TCR recombination output is similarly shaped by thymic selection in related and unrelated pairs, with a minor effect exerted by inherited differences. Normalized repertoire overlap was always found to be slightly, but never significantly, higher in related mother-child pairs than in unrelated mother-child pairs. Persistent microchimeric T cell clones were not detected, at a sensitivity of about 100 clones per million clonotypes. In the study, deep NGS was used to compare the TCR beta repertoires of mothers and children, and features distinguishing related mother-child pairs from unrelated individuals were sought. The mean age was 40 +/- 4 years for the mothers and about 12 +/- 4 years for the children. After adapters were ligated using NEBNext reagents, the libraries underwent 100+100 nt paired-end sequencing on an Illumina HiSeq 2000. Mother and child libraries were prepared a month apart and sequenced in separate runs to prevent cross-contamination. For each donor, somewhere between 500,000 and 2,000,000 distinct TCR beta clonotypes were identified. Naive TCR beta clonotypes were estimated from low-frequency clonotypes matched to each donor's FACS-determined naive share, without sorting.

Material for sequencing was blood. The sequence derives from a woman aged 40 to 49 in good health. The sequence links TRBV5-5 to TRBJ1-1; too little of a D gene remains to name it. The CDR3 reads as follows: CASSWALGRLNTEAFF. The nucleotides read TGTGCCAGCAGCTGGGCCCTCGGAAGACTTAACACTGAAGCTTTCTTT.